These 10 T cell receptor beta chains share one sample of origin, sequenced in a study of cytomegalovirus exposure and HLA in healthy donors. The primer mix had 60 Vbeta and 13 Jbeta primers. TCRdb's table, derived via immunoSEQ multiplex PCR, lists solely in-frame clones and lacks some. The data show 160,000 or so clones, 70% to 80% seen once. The sample taken for sequencing was PBMCs. The receptors stem from a man aged 35 to 55 in good health and CMV-seronegative.

The chain joins TRBV4-3 to TRBJ1-6; D is possibly TRBD1 (6 bases). Germline V gene data show CDR1 as LGHNA and CDR2 as YSLEER. V lost 0 bases and J lost 7, with 16 bases in between. The CDR3 is 17 residues long. CDR3 region: CASSQDRTELFNSPLHF. The CDR3 nucleotides read TGCGCCAGCAGCCAAGACCGGACAGAATTATTCAATTCACCCCTCCACTTT.

The CDR3 DNA reads as TGTGCCAGCAGCTTCTATTCTAGCGGGGACTACGAGCAGTACTTC. Its translation is CASSFYSSGDYEQYF. The rearrangement uses TRBV5-6 and TRBJ2-7; TRBD2 agrees at 9 bases. The germline gives CDR1 SGHDT, CDR2 YYEEEE. V lost 2 bases to trimming and J lost 3 bases; unmatched junction nucleotides: 6. This CDR3 contains 15 residues.

This chain connects TRBV11-2 to TRBJ2-7, with D tentatively TRBD1 (5 bases). CDR1 and CDR2 (germline): SGHAT, FQNNGV. The CDR3 has 14 residues. V was pared by 2 bases and J by 0 bases, with 8 bases between. This CDR3 is CASSLQGSSYEQYF. CDR3 nucleotides: TGTGCCAGCAGCTTACAGGGAAGCTCCTACGAGCAGTACTTC.

This chain uses TRBV7-9 with TRBJ2-7, with D tentatively TRBD2 (5 bases). Trimming stripped 5 bases from V and 2 bases from J, with 13 bases between. The germline CDR1 and CDR2 sequences are SEHNR and FQNEAQ (reference sequence). CDR3 length equals 14 residues. Here the CDR3 DNA reads TGTGCCAGCAGCCAAGCGGATCAAACCTACGAGCAGTACTTC. Protein: CASSQADQTYEQYF. Full variable domain (missing parts from reference TRBV7-9 and TRBJ2-7): DTGVSQNPRHKITKRGQNVTFRCDPISEHNRLYWYRQTLGQGPEFLTYFQNEAQLEKSRLLSDRFSAERPKGSFSTLEIQRTEQGDSAMYLCASSQADQTYEQYFGPGTRLTVT.

V usage is TRBV29-1 and J usage is TRBJ2-7; TRBD1 matches at 8 bases. The length of the CDR3 is 12 residues. Per germline, CDR1 SQVTM and CDR2 ANQGSEA. V trimming: 6 bases; J trimming: 2 bases; junction bases outside the gene matches: 3. The CDR3 DNA is TGCAGCGTGCGACAGGGGCCCTACGAGCAGTACTTC. It is translated as CSVRQGPYEQYF.

The chain employs TRBV7-9 and TRBJ2-3, with TRBD2 matching over 9 bases. The germline gives CDR1 SEHNR, CDR2 FQNEAQ (reference sequence). V was pared by 6 bases and J by 5 bases, with 9 bases of the junction left unmatched. The CDR3 has 15 residues. CDR3 sequence reads: CASRRGGGAIDTQYF. In DNA, the CDR3 is TGTGCCAGCAGGCGGGGCGGGGGGGCCATAGATACGCAGTATTTT.

The chain uses TRBV9 and TRBJ2-7, with TRBD2 matching 10 bases. Germline CDR1 is SGDLS and CDR2 is YYNGEE. The CDR3 runs to 14 residues. V dropped 3 bases and J dropped 4; count of bases not matched to a gene: 4. For the CDR3, the DNA is TGTGCCAGCAGCGGAAGGACTAGCGGTTACGAGCAGTACTTC. It yields the protein CASSGRTSGYEQYF.

The V gene is TRBV6-6, the J gene TRBJ2-3; perhaps TRBD2 as D (6 bases). The CDR3 sequence is 12 residues long. Looked up from germline, CDR1 is MNHNY and CDR2 is SVGAGI (reference sequence). V gave up 7 bases and J gave up 5 bases, with 10 bases separating them. CDR3 in DNA: TGTGCCAGCACCGACGGGGGAGATACGCAGTATTTT. It yields the protein CASTDGGDTQYF.

This chain joins TRBV10-3 and TRBJ2-1, with TRBD2 identical over 10 bases. Trimming at V came to 2 bases and at J to 0 bases, leaving 4 bases not matched to a gene. This CDR3 has 17 amino acids. The germline V gene encodes CDR1 ENHRY and CDR2 SYGVKD. The CDR3 DNA sequence: TGTGCCATCAGTGAGAGCGGGGGGGCGAGCTCCTACAATGAGCAGTTCTTC. Protein sequence: CAISESGGASSYNEQFF.

This clone appeared a single time. As DNA, the CDR3 is TGTGCCAGCAGCGTAGACGAGGGCAATGAGCAGTTCTTC. Translated: CASSVDEGNEQFF. The chain has TRBV9 and TRBJ2-1; D may be TRBD2 (5 bases). V lost 0 bases and J lost 6, with 7 bases in between. The CDR3 length is 13 residues. CDR1 is SGDLS and CDR2 is YYNGEE in the germline V gene.